A selection of T cell receptor beta chains follows, all from one sample in a study of beta chain features in type 1 diabetes. Clones were read by immunoSEQ multiplex PCR, and TCRdb kept only the in-frame ones, dropping some. The repertoire consists of nearly 350,000 clones, with 7.5% to 9% occurring once and the leading ten covering approximately 0.44%. Sequenced material: central memory CD4+ T cells from blood. These receptors came from a woman under 30 in good health. Both conserved end residues are part of each CDR3. A D gene is named only where the DNA matches it firmly. Rows give clone size only sometimes, using once, few, many, or a class for an expanded clone.

CDR3 DNA,CDR3 protein,clone size,J gene,D gene,V gene
TGTGCCAGCAGCTTACGGACAGGGGGCGTGGAGACCCAGTACTTC,CASSLRTGGVETQYF,few,TRBJ2-5,TRBD1,TRBV5-8
TGTGCCAGCAGCGTAGAGCGGGCGAGGGGGGAGCTGTTTTTT,CASSVERARGELFF,few,TRBJ2-2,.,TRBV9
TGTGCCAGCAGTTACACCGGGATTTATGCCGGGGAGCTGTTTTTT,CASSYTGIYAGELFF,.,TRBJ2-2,.,TRBV6-6
TGTGCCAGCAGTTCTTATAGCTATCCCGGGACAGTACTCAACTATGGCTACACCTTC,CASSSYSYPGTVLNYGYTF,.,TRBJ1-2,TRBD1,TRBV28
TGTGCCAGCAGTTTAGCCCTCGGGGTCGAGCAGTACTTC,CASSLALGVEQYF,few,TRBJ2-7,.,TRBV28
TGTGCCATCACCCCGGACAGGGGGACCGGGGAGCTGTTTTTT,CAITPDRGTGELFF,.,TRBJ2-2,TRBD1,TRBV10-3
TGCGCCAGCAGCTTGGCGGATTTAGGGGAGCAGTACTTC,CASSLADLGEQYF,.,TRBJ2-7,.,TRBV5-1
TGTGCCAGCAGCGTAGGGGGGCAGAAACAAGAGACCCAGTACTTC,CASSVGGQKQETQYF,few,TRBJ2-5,.,TRBV9
TGCGCCAGCAGTGAGTCTCTAGTGGGGACCCAGTACTTC,CASSESLVGTQYF,few,TRBJ2-5,.,TRBV10-1
TGTGCCACCAGCAGGGAACTAGCGGGGGGCTACGAGCAGTACTTC,CATSRELAGGYEQYF,few,TRBJ2-7,TRBD2,TRBV15
TGTGCCAGCAGCCTTGGGACTAGCGGGATCAGTAGGCAGTTCTTC,CASSLGTSGISRQFF,few,TRBJ2-1,TRBD2,TRBV14
TGTGCCAGCAGTTACCGTCAGGAGGGAGGGATGCATTTT,CASSYRQEGGMHF,.,TRBJ1-5,.,TRBV6-5
TGTGCCAGCAGCCAGGGGGACAGGGGAGGCAAAAACATTCAGTACTTC,CASSQGDRGGKNIQYF,few,TRBJ2-4,TRBD1,TRBV4-2
TGTGCCAGCAGCTTAGGTCTGGGTAGCACAGATACGCAGTATTTT,CASSLGLGSTDTQYF,few,TRBJ2-3,.,TRBV7-2
TGTGCCAGCAGTTTATATCGGGCTAGACTTAGCGAGCAGTACTTC,CASSLYRARLSEQYF,.,TRBJ2-7,.,TRBV27
TGCGCCAGCAGCCAAGATCTGCGAGGGAACATTCAGTACTTC,CASSQDLRGNIQYF,few,TRBJ2-4,.,TRBV4-3
TGTGCCAGCAGCCAAGATTCAGGTAGCAATCAGCCCCAGCATTTT,CASSQDSGSNQPQHF,many,TRBJ1-5,.,TRBV4-2
TGTGCCAGCAGCCAGCCACAGGGGCGCCAAGAGACCCAGTACTTC,CASSQPQGRQETQYF,few,TRBJ2-5,TRBD1,TRBV4-2
TGTGCCAGCACCGGCGGGTACTCCTACAATGAGCAGTTCTTC,CASTGGYSYNEQFF,.,TRBJ2-1,.,TRBV6-1
TGTGCCATCAGATTCACTAGCGGGAGCGCAGATACGCAGTATTTT,CAIRFTSGSADTQYF,many,TRBJ2-3,TRBD2,TRBV10-3
TGTGCCAGTAGTATAGGAGATTCGGGGACAGCCACGTACTTC,CASSIGDSGTATYF,.,TRBJ2-7,TRBD1,TRBV19
TGTGCCAGCAGTTCGCAGGGGGGTCAGCATTTT,CASSSQGGQHF,.,TRBJ1-5,TRBD1,TRBV6-6
TGTGCCAGCAGCTTAGGGACTAGCGGTTACACAGATACGCAGTATTTT,CASSLGTSGYTDTQYF,few,TRBJ2-3,TRBD2,TRBV7-2
TGTGCCAGCAGCGCCCGGGACGGGGCCTACAATGAGCAGTTCTTC,CASSARDGAYNEQFF,many,TRBJ2-1,.,TRBV5-8
TGTGCCATCAGTGAGTCCGGGGGTAGGGGGTCCCGCGGGAGTTACAATGAGCAGTTCTTC,CAISESGGRGSRGSYNEQFF,few,TRBJ2-1,.,TRBV10-3
TGCGCCAGCAGCGTACAGGGGGCCGACGAGCAGTACTTC,CASSVQGADEQYF,.,TRBJ2-7,TRBD1,TRBV5-1
TGTGCCATCAGTGCCGGGACCTTGAATGAGCAGTTCTTC,CAISAGTLNEQFF,.,TRBJ2-1,.,TRBV10-3
TGTGCCAGCAGCACGGTTGGTTTCGGCTACACCTTC,CASSTVGFGYTF,many,TRBJ1-2,.,TRBV5-8
TGTGCCAGCAGCCTGACAGGATTTGGCTACACCTTC,CASSLTGFGYTF,few,TRBJ1-2,.,TRBV28
TGCAGTGCCTCCAGGGTTGGTGAGCAGTTCTTC,CSASRVGEQFF,many,TRBJ2-1,.,TRBV20-1
TGTGCCAGCTGTGAGTACTACGAGCAGTACTTC,CASCEYYEQYF,many,TRBJ2-7,.,TRBV2
TGTGCCAGCAGTATCCCAGGGGTAGGTCAGCCCCAGCATTTT,CASSIPGVGQPQHF,few,TRBJ1-5,.,TRBV28
TGTGCCAGCAGTAGGGGACTAGCGTGGTTTGGAGAGACCCAGTACTTC,CASSRGLAWFGETQYF,.,TRBJ2-5,TRBD2,TRBV25-1
TGTGCCAGCAGAATTGGACAGGGGTACGAGCAGTACTTC,CASRIGQGYEQYF,many,TRBJ2-7,TRBD1,TRBV28
TGCGCCAGCAGTTTTGCAGGTAGAAATGAAAAACTGTTTTTT,CASSFAGRNEKLFF,.,TRBJ1-4,.,TRBV10-2
TGTGCCAGCTCACCTCAGGGGAGTGGAAACACCATATATTTT,CASSPQGSGNTIYF,.,TRBJ1-3,.,TRBV18
TGTGCCAGCGGCGCCAGGGAAAGGGCTGAAGCTTTCTTT,CASGARERAEAFF,.,TRBJ1-1,.,TRBV18
TGTGCCAGCAGCAAGACCGTGCTAGGCTACACCTTC,CASSKTVLGYTF,.,TRBJ1-2,.,TRBV9
TGTGCCAGCAGCTTAGGAGGCGGCAACACTGAAGCTTTCTTT,CASSLGGGNTEAFF,.,TRBJ1-1,.,TRBV7-9
TGTGCCAGTAGTATAGTTGGGATTCAGGGCGGGGAGCTGTTTTTT,CASSIVGIQGGELFF,.,TRBJ2-2,.,TRBV19
TGTGCCAGCAACCAGGGTACCGGGGAGCTGTTTTTT,CASNQGTGELFF,few,TRBJ2-2,.,TRBV2
TGTGCCAGCAAAGTGGTAGTAGTTTCGAACACTGAAGCTTTCTTT,CASKVVVVSNTEAFF,few,TRBJ1-1,.,TRBV2
TGTGCCAGCAGAATCAAAACTGGAACCTACGAGCAGTACTTC,CASRIKTGTYEQYF,.,TRBJ2-7,.,TRBV6-5
TGTGCCAGCAGACGCATAGCGGGAGGGCCGGGTGAGCAGTTCTTC,CASRRIAGGPGEQFF,.,TRBJ2-1,TRBD2,TRBV7-9
TGTGCCAGCAGCCCGGGACCGGGACGGTCGACAGAAACGCAGTATTTT,CASSPGPGRSTETQYF,.,TRBJ2-3,.,TRBV5-6
TGTGCCAGCAGTGATAGGTTAGCGGGAAGCGAGCAGTACTTC,CASSDRLAGSEQYF,few,TRBJ2-7,TRBD2,TRBV2
TGCGCCAGCAGCTTGGTCGGTACCTCTACCGAGCAGTACTTC,CASSLVGTSTEQYF,.,TRBJ2-7,.,TRBV5-1
TGTGCCAGCAGCCCGCAGCGGAGCTCCTACAATGAGCAGTTCTTC,CASSPQRSSYNEQFF,few,TRBJ2-1,.,TRBV7-8
TGTGCCAGCACGGCTAACTATGGCTACACCTTC,CASTANYGYTF,many,TRBJ1-2,.,TRBV28
TGTGCCAGCAGTTTGGGTCTAGCGGGTAAAGGAGGCACAGATACGCAGTATTTT,CASSLGLAGKGGTDTQYF,medium-sized,TRBJ2-3,TRBD2,TRBV28
TGTGCCAGCAGCTCCGGACTAGAAACCTACGAGCAGTACTTC,CASSSGLETYEQYF,.,TRBJ2-7,TRBD2,TRBV7-8
TGTGCCAGCAGACCTGGACTTCGGGTGGGCTACACCTTC,CASRPGLRVGYTF,.,TRBJ1-2,.,TRBV28
TGTGCCAGCAGCTTATTAAAGGAAGCAAGTGAGCAGTTCTTC,CASSLLKEASEQFF,many,TRBJ2-1,.,TRBV7-3